The rows below give T cell receptor beta chains drawn from one sample of a study of blood T cell repertoires in COVID-19. Measured with immunoSEQ multiplex PCR; TCRdb has only the in-frame clones, and not every one. This sample has 45,000 to 75,000 clones, with 88% found just once. Sample: peripheral blood. Every receptor here comes from a man aged 55-75 years with acute or convalescent COVID-19. CDR3s include the opening cysteine and the closing phenylalanine or tryptophan. Fields, in order: V gene, J gene, clone size, D gene, CDR3 DNA, CDR3 protein. A D gene is named only where the DNA matches it firmly. Size is stated for part of the rows, as once, few or many counts, or as a class when the clone is expanded.

TRBV7-8	TRBJ1-4	NA	TRBD1	TGTGCCAGCAGCTTAGAAGGAACGGGACAGGGGATTAGTGAAAAACTGTTTTTT	CASSLEGTGQGISEKLFF
TRBV5-6	TRBJ2-7	NA	NA	TGTGCCAGCAGCTTGGAACGAGGAGACTACGAGCAGTACTTC	CASSLERGDYEQYF
TRBV5-1	TRBJ1-1	NA	TRBD1	TGCGCCAGCAGCTCAGGACAGGGGAGATCCACTGAAGCTTTCTTT	CASSSGQGRSTEAFF
TRBV5-1	TRBJ2-2	NA	TRBD2	TGCGCCAGCAGCTTTCTAGCGGGGTTCGCGAACACCGGGGAGCTGTTTTTT	CASSFLAGFANTGELFF
TRBV6-5	TRBJ2-7	NA	NA	TGTGCCAGCGTGGGGGGGCTAGATGTCTACGAGCAGTACTTC	CASVGGLDVYEQYF
TRBV11-2	TRBJ1-2	NA	TRBD1	TGTGCCAGCAGTCCCATGGACAGGGGAACGTATGGCTACACCTTC	CASSPMDRGTYGYTF
TRBV5-5	TRBJ2-1	NA	NA	TGTGCCAGCAGCTTGGCCCACTTAACGCCTCCCAATGAGCAGTTCTTC	CASSLAHLTPPNEQFF
TRBV5-1	TRBJ1-3	NA	TRBD1	TGCGCCAGCAGTCTCAACCCTCCGGGACAGGGGATACACACCATATATTTT	CASSLNPPGQGIHTIYF
TRBV5-1	TRBJ1-1	few	TRBD1	TGCGCCAGCAGCTTGGACGGGACAGGGGCTGAGGACACTGAAGCTTTCTTT	CASSLDGTGAEDTEAFF
TRBV6-5	TRBJ1-1	NA	TRBD1	TGTGCCAGCACCCCAGGTACAGGGGGCAGGGGTGAAGCTTTCTTT	CASTPGTGGRGEAFF
TRBV27	TRBJ2-7	NA	TRBD2	TGTGCCAGCAGTTCATCGCCCGGGACTAGCCCCTACGAGCAGTACTTC	CASSSSPGTSPYEQYF
TRBV10-2	TRBJ2-3	once	TRBD1	TGCGCCAGCTGGGACAGGGGATCCACAGATACGCAGTATTTT	CASWDRGSTDTQYF
TRBV6-5	TRBJ1-6	NA	TRBD1	TGTGCCAGCACCCCGACAGGGGGTAATTCACCCCTCCACTTT	CASTPTGGNSPLHF
TRBV28	TRBJ1-2	NA	NA	TGTGCCAGCAGTACGACAGGAAGGGGCCGTTATGGCTACACCTTC	CASSTTGRGRYGYTF
TRBV27	TRBJ1-1	NA	NA	TGTGCCAGCAGTTTCCACCCACCCACAGGGGAAGCTTTCTTT	CASSFHPPTGEAFF
TRBV4-2	TRBJ1-2	NA	NA	TGTGCCAGCAGCCAAGTGGGAGGGTACTATGGCTACACCTTC	CASSQVGGYYGYTF
TRBV6-5	TRBJ1-1	NA	NA	TGTGCCAGCAGTTACTCGGCTAGGGGCAACACTGAAGCTTTCTTT	CASSYSARGNTEAFF
TRBV3-1/TRBV3-2	TRBJ2-1	NA	TRBD2	TGTGCCAGCAGCCAAGGGAGCGGGGGGTACAATGAGCAGTTCTTC	CASSQGSGGYNEQFF
TRBV28	TRBJ1-5	NA	TRBD1	TGTGCCAGCAGTATGGACAGGGGGCAGAGCAATCAGCCCCAGCATTTT	CASSMDRGQSNQPQHF
TRBV18	TRBJ2-7	medium-sized	NA	TGTGCCAGCTCACCACGGTGGAGGGATAGAGACGAGCAGTACTTC	CASSPRWRDRDEQYF
TRBV4-1	TRBJ2-1	NA	NA	TGCGCCAGCAGCCAAGGGGGGCCGCGGAATGAGCAGTTCTTC	CASSQGGPRNEQFF
TRBV2	TRBJ1-5	few	TRBD1	TGTGCCAGCAGTCCGACAGGGTATAGCAATCAGCCCCAGCATTTT	CASSPTGYSNQPQHF
TRBV9	TRBJ1-4	NA	TRBD1	TGTGCCAGCAGCGAACAAGACAGGGGGCTAGGAAAACTGTTTTTT	CASSEQDRGLGKLFF
TRBV18	TRBJ1-6	NA	NA	TGTGCCAGCTCACACCTCGGAGACGTTAATTCACCCCTCCACTTT	CASSHLGDVNSPLHF
TRBV2	TRBJ1-2	NA	NA	TGTGCCAGCAGTGAAACAGCTAACTATGGCTACACCTTC	CASSETANYGYTF
TRBV5-4	TRBJ2-3	few	NA	TGTGCCAGCAGCTTGGGTCCCGGAGGAGCAGATACGCAGTATTTT	CASSLGPGGADTQYF
TRBV27	TRBJ1-2	NA	NA	TGTGCCAGCAGTTTAGCAGGGTATGGCTACACCTTC	CASSLAGYGYTF
TRBV18	TRBJ1-1	NA	NA	TGTGCCAGCTCACCGGGCCAGGGCCACGTATCTGAAGCTTTCTTT	CASSPGQGHVSEAFF
TRBV6-1	TRBJ2-7	NA	NA	TGTGCCAGCAGTGAGACTAGTTCTAGGGGTCGGCAGTACTTC	CASSETSSRGRQYF
TRBV5-4	TRBJ1-2	once	NA	TGTGCCAGCAGCGCATCATTAGCTAACTATGGCTACACCTTC	CASSASLANYGYTF
TRBV28	TRBJ2-5	NA	TRBD2	TGTGCCAGCAGTGAACTAGCGGGAGGCGGGGAGACCCAGTACTTC	CASSELAGGGETQYF
TRBV18	TRBJ2-3	NA	TRBD1	TGTGCCAGCTCACCAGGGACAGACACAGATACGCAGTATTTT	CASSPGTDTDTQYF
TRBV13	TRBJ2-7	NA	TRBD2	TGTGCCAGCAGCTCCCAACTAGCGGGCCCAGACGAGCAGTACTTC	CASSSQLAGPDEQYF
TRBV27	TRBJ2-2	NA	NA	TGTGCCAGCACCCCGAGACAGACGAACACCGGGGAGCTGTTTTTT	CASTPRQTNTGELFF
TRBV5-5	TRBJ1-5	few	NA	TGTGCCAGCAGCGCCCCAGACGTCCTAGTGGAGCCCCAGCATTTT	CASSAPDVLVEPQHF
TRBV2	TRBJ1-1	few	TRBD1	TGTGCCAGCAATATCAGGGGGCAGGGCACTGAAGCTTTCTTT	CASNIRGQGTEAFF
TRBV12-5	TRBJ2-1	NA	NA	TGTGCTAGTGGTTTAGAATCAGGTAGATTTGGCAATGAGCAGTTCTTC	CASGLESGRFGNEQFF
TRBV4-2	TRBJ2-7	NA	TRBD1	TGTGCCAGCAGCCAACGCGAAACCGGGACAGGCTCCTACGAGCAGTACTTC	CASSQRETGTGSYEQYF
TRBV10-1	TRBJ2-1	NA	NA	TGCGCCAGCAGTGAGTCATATCGAGGTGAGCAGTTCTTC	CASSESYRGEQFF
TRBV19	TRBJ2-1	NA	TRBD2	TGTGCCAGTAGTCCAAGCGGGGCGCGGTCAAATGAGCAGTTCTTC	CASSPSGARSNEQFF
TRBV25-1	TRBJ1-5	NA	TRBD1	TGTGCCAGCAGAGGGACAGGGCAGGAGCCCCAGCATTTT	CASRGTGQEPQHF
TRBV5-4	TRBJ2-3	NA	NA	TGTGCCAGCAGCTCGGCCAGGGCCCATAGCACAGATACGCAGTATTTT	CASSSARAHSTDTQYF
TRBV3-1/TRBV3-2	TRBJ2-5	once	NA	TGTGCCAGCGGGACACTAGAGACCCAGTACTTC	CASGTLETQYF
TRBV5-1	TRBJ1-2	NA	NA	TGCGCCAGCAGCTTGGCCGGGGGAGTCAACTATGGCTACACCTTC	CASSLAGGVNYGYTF
TRBV3-1/TRBV3-2	TRBJ2-7	NA	NA	TGTGCCAGCAGCCAGGGGGCCGAGCAGTACTTC	CASSQGAEQYF
TRBV28	TRBJ1-3	NA	NA	TGTGCCAGCACGGGGCCCCGGGGGGTAAGCTCTGGAAACACCATATATTTT	CASTGPRGVSSGNTIYF
TRBV5-1	TRBJ2-7	NA	TRBD2	TGCGCCAGCAGCTTGATACCCGGGACTAGTTCCTACGAGCAGTACTTC	CASSLIPGTSSYEQYF
TRBV19	TRBJ1-5	NA	NA	TGTGCCAGTAGGTCAGGGGTTGGCAATCAGCCCCAGCATTTT	CASRSGVGNQPQHF
TRBV19	TRBJ1-5	NA	TRBD1	TGTGCCAGTAGTTCCAGGGGGCTGGATGGCAATCAGCCCCAGCATTTT	CASSSRGLDGNQPQHF
TRBV4-1	TRBJ1-1	NA	NA	TGCGCCAGCAGCCAAGATACTATGAACACTGAAGCTTTCTTT	CASSQDTMNTEAFF
TRBV15	TRBJ1-2	NA	NA	TGTGCCACCAGCCAGGACAGCATCTATGGCTACACCTTC	CATSQDSIYGYTF
TRBV5-1	TRBJ2-1	NA	NA	TGCGCCAGCAGCCCCGCGGGCCCGTCCTACAATGAGCAGTTCTTC	CASSPAGPSYNEQFF
TRBV5-1	TRBJ1-4	NA	TRBD1	TGCGCCAGCAGCTCCCGGACAGGGGAGCGTGAAAAACTGTTTTTT	CASSSRTGEREKLFF